This T cell receptor (beta chain) originates from a study of OX40 agonist ivuxolimab in advanced cancers. Study summary: About 44% of patients had received prior checkpoint inhibitor therapy.

Comments on this clone: Its specificity is unknown.

The CDR3 is 12 residues long. V was clipped by 3 bases and J by 1 base, with 4 bases between them. In germline, CDR1 is SGHRS, CDR2 YFSETQ. Study conclusions and caveats: Some of the nonresponding patients also showed low levels of normalized T-cell clonal expansion.

Profiling relied on immunoSEQ multiplex PCR, and the TCRdb table lists in-frame clones only, not all of them. The sample includes tens of thousands of clones, more than 75% of them seen just once. The chain uses TRBV5-1 and TRBJ2-5; no reliable D call. This sequence originates from an adult with an advanced solid tumor such as melanoma, head and neck, liver or kidney cancer. The material sequenced was CD4+ or CD8+ T cells sorted from blood, taken in a trial of the OX40 agonist ivuxolimab. DNA for the CDR3: TGCGCCAGCAGCTCCTTCCAAGAGACCCAGTACTTC. Translated: CASSSFQETQYF.